A selection of T cell receptor beta chains follows, all from one sample in a study of blood T cell repertoires in COVID-19. Libraries were prepared by immunoSEQ multiplex PCR; TCRdb keeps only in-frame clonotypes and omits some of them. The table includes tens of thousands of clones, more than 75% detected once. Input material: peripheral blood. The receptors derive from a man over 45 with active COVID-19. CDR3s include the opening cysteine and the closing phenylalanine or tryptophan. D genes are given only for firm matches. Rows give clone size only sometimes, using once, few, many, or a class for an expanded clone.

13	TRBV7-2	NA	TRBJ1-5	NA	TGTGCCAGCAGCTTTATGGAGGATCAGCCCCAGCATTTT	CASSFMEDQPQHF
16	TRBV9	TRBD2	TRBJ2-7	once	TGTGCCAGCAGCTCGGGGGGGGGACTAGCGGGAGCCGAGCAGTACTTC	CASSSGGGLAGAEQYF
15	TRBV7-2	TRBD2	TRBJ2-3	NA	TGTGCCAGCAGCTTAGGAGCGGGAGGATCAGATACGCAGTATTTT	CASSLGAGGSDTQYF
15	TRBV28	TRBD2	TRBJ2-1	NA	TGTGCCAGCACCCCAGCTCTAGCGGGGGGGGTTGAGCAGTTCTTC	CASTPALAGGVEQFF
14	TRBV5-5	NA	TRBJ1-3	NA	TGTGCCAGCAGCGAGTCAAGCTCTAGAAACACCATATATTTT	CASSESSSRNTIYF
12	TRBV6-6	TRBD1	TRBJ1-1	NA	TGTGCCAGCAGTTCTCAGGACAGGGGAGCTTTCTTT	CASSSQDRGAFF
15	TRBV2	NA	TRBJ1-1	NA	TGTGCCAGCATCGGGCCGCGAGAGGGGAACACTGAAGCTTTCTTT	CASIGPREGNTEAFF
16	TRBV9	TRBD1	TRBJ2-2	NA	TGTGCCAGCAGCGCCACCGGGACAGTTAACACCGGGGAGCTGTTTTTT	CASSATGTVNTGELFF
15	TRBV7-2	TRBD2	TRBJ2-3	NA	TGTGCCAGCAGCTTATCTCTAGCGGGATACGATACGCAGTATTTT	CASSLSLAGYDTQYF
15	TRBV9	TRBD1	TRBJ1-2	NA	TGTGCCAGCAGCCCCGGGACAGCCCCTAACTATGGCTACACCTTC	CASSPGTAPNYGYTF
15	TRBV6-1	NA	TRBJ1-1	NA	TGTGCCAGCAGTGAGAGGGCCAGGGGCGGCACTGAAGCTTTCTTT	CASSERARGGTEAFF
17	TRBV7-2	TRBD2	TRBJ2-7	NA	TGTGCCAGCAGCTTATCCGGGACTAGCGGTTACTCCTACGAGCAGTACTTC	CASSLSGTSGYSYEQYF
16	TRBV9	NA	TRBJ2-1	NA	TGTGCCAGCAGCCCTGCAAAGGACTACTACTACAATGAGCAGTTCTTC	CASSPAKDYYYNEQFF
17	TRBV5-1	NA	TRBJ2-3	NA	TGCGCCAGCAGCTTGGTAGGGGTTTTACCCCCCGCAGATACGCAGTATTTT	CASSLVGVLPPADTQYF
15	TRBV2	TRBD2	TRBJ2-5	NA	TGTGCCAGCAGTGATCCCCAAGCGGGGGCCGAGACCCAGTACTTC	CASSDPQAGAETQYF
15	TRBV28	TRBD2	TRBJ2-7	NA	TGTGCCAGCAGCTCAATCGCGGGAGGGCGCAACGAGCAGTACTTC	CASSSIAGGRNEQYF
15	TRBV14	NA	TRBJ1-4	once	TGTGCCAGCAGCCAACGACAGTCAGCTAATGAAAAACTGTTTTTT	CASSQRQSANEKLFF
17	TRBV4-2	TRBD1	TRBJ2-5	NA	TGTGCCAGCAGCCAGAGAGTCGACACAGGGGGAAGGGAGACCCAGTACTTC	CASSQRVDTGGRETQYF
14	TRBV7-2	NA	TRBJ1-5	NA	TGTGCCAGCAGCTTAGATCGGGGCAATCAGCCCCAGCATTTT	CASSLDRGNQPQHF
15	TRBV21-1	NA	TRBJ2-2	NA	TGTGCCAGCAGCGAGAAGGGGGCGAGGACCGGGGAGCTGTTTTTT	CASSEKGARTGELFF
15	TRBV5-1	TRBD1	TRBJ2-7	few	TGCGCCAGCAGACCAGAACGGGACAGCATCTACGAGCAGTACTTC	CASRPERDSIYEQYF
14	TRBV18	NA	TRBJ2-7	NA	TGTGCCAGCTCACCTCCGACAGGACCCTACGAGCAGTACTTC	CASSPPTGPYEQYF
13	TRBV7-2	NA	TRBJ2-7	NA	TGTGCCAGCAACCTCTCGCCCAGGGGCGAGCAGTACTTC	CASNLSPRGEQYF
15	TRBV14	NA	TRBJ2-7	few	TGTGCCAGCAGCCCCCCTCGGTACAGGGCGCCCGAGCAGTACTTC	CASSPPRYRAPEQYF
15	TRBV9	TRBD2	TRBJ2-1	NA	TGTGCCAGCAGCGACGCGGGAGGCTCCTACAATGAGCAGTTCTTC	CASSDAGGSYNEQFF
16	TRBV7-3	TRBD2	TRBJ2-2	NA	TGTGCCAGCAGCTTCCTTAGCGGGAGGGCCACCGGGGAGCTGTTTTTT	CASSFLSGRATGELFF
15	TRBV29-1	TRBD1	TRBJ2-1	NA	TGCAGCGTTGAAAGTGGCAGGGGGACATACAATGAGCAGTTCTTC	CSVESGRGTYNEQFF
14	TRBV28	NA	TRBJ1-2	NA	TGTGCCACGCGGGGAGGTCTACCAGGGAATGGCTACACCTTC	CATRGGLPGNGYTF
16	TRBV9	NA	TRBJ1-3	NA	TGTGCCAGCAGCACCGGGTCGGGGAGAAATGGAAACACCATATATTTT	CASSTGSGRNGNTIYF
16	TRBV4-1	TRBD1	TRBJ2-7	NA	TGCGCCAGCAGCCAACGCCAGGGGGCGGCCTCCTACGAGCAGTACTTC	CASSQRQGAASYEQYF
14	TRBV7-2	NA	TRBJ2-7	few	TGTGCCAGCAGCAGACAAGACCCCCCCTACGAGCAGTACTTC	CASSRQDPPYEQYF
14	TRBV5-1	NA	TRBJ1-2	NA	TGCGCCAGCAGCTTGGGTTGGGAGAACTATGGCTACACCTTC	CASSLGWENYGYTF
13	TRBV11-2	NA	TRBJ2-1	NA	TGTGCCAGCAGCTTGAGTGGTCTCAATGAGCAGTTCTTC	CASSLSGLNEQFF
19	TRBV4-1	TRBD2	TRBJ2-6	NA	TGCGCCAGCAGCCAAGATCGAGCGGGAGCTACCTCTGGGGCCAACGTCCTGACTTTC	CASSQDRAGATSGANVLTF
13	TRBV9	NA	TRBJ1-1	NA	TGTGCCAGCAGCGTAGCCCTTAGCACTGAAGCTTTCTTT	CASSVALSTEAFF
13	TRBV7-2	NA	TRBJ2-7	once	TGTGCCAGCAGCTTAGATCTAGGCGCGGAGCAGTACTTC	CASSLDLGAEQYF
15	TRBV6-5	TRBD1	TRBJ2-5	NA	TGTGCCAGCAGTTACTTGGGACAGGGCTTAGAGACCCAGTACTTC	CASSYLGQGLETQYF
19	TRBV24-1	NA	TRBJ2-7	NA	TGTGCCACCAGTGTTCTGGACAGAGTAATAAAAGGTAGCTCCTACGAGCAGTACTTC	CATSVLDRVIKGSSYEQYF
14	TRBV19	NA	TRBJ1-1	NA	TGTGCCAGTAGTGCCAGGGTGGCGAGCACTGAAGCTTTCTTT	CASSARVASTEAFF
15	TRBV10-3	TRBD2	TRBJ2-3	NA	TGTGCCATCAGTGAAGGTAGCGGGGTTGTAGATACGCAGTATTTT	CAISEGSGVVDTQYF
12	TRBV6-6	NA	TRBJ2-3	NA	TGTGCCAGCAGTTACCCTCTGGAGGCGCAGTATTTT	CASSYPLEAQYF
18	TRBV6-2/TRBV6-3	TRBD2	TRBJ2-1	NA	TGTGCCAGCAGTGTTGGACTAGCGGGAGTTGTCTCCTACAATGAGCAGTTCTTC	CASSVGLAGVVSYNEQFF
17	TRBV4-2	TRBD2	TRBJ2-4	NA	TGTGCCAGCAGCCGGGGACTAGCGGGAGGCGGAGAAAACATTCAGTACTTC	CASSRGLAGGGENIQYF
16	TRBV11-2	TRBD1	TRBJ2-3	NA	TGTGCCAGCAGCTTAGATCCTCCTCAGGGGGCAGATACGCAGTATTTT	CASSLDPPQGADTQYF
16	TRBV7-2	TRBD2	TRBJ2-7	NA	TGTGCCAGCAGATCAGGGGGGACTAGCGGGAACTACGAGCAGTACTTC	CASRSGGTSGNYEQYF
15	TRBV7-3	TRBD1	TRBJ2-7	NA	TGTGCCAGCAGCTCCCCGGGACAGGGCCGCTACGAGCAGTACTTC	CASSSPGQGRYEQYF
15	TRBV18	NA	TRBJ1-1	NA	TGTGCCAGCTCACAAGTCGGTCGGGGGAACACTGAAGCTTTCTTT	CASSQVGRGNTEAFF
16	TRBV5-1	NA	TRBJ2-2	NA	TGCGCCAGCAGCTTACAGCCTGATGTGAACACCGGGGAGCTGTTTTTT	CASSLQPDVNTGELFF
12	TRBV28	NA	TRBJ1-1	NA	TGTGCCACTTCCGGACAGAACACTGAAGCTTTCTTT	CATSGQNTEAFF